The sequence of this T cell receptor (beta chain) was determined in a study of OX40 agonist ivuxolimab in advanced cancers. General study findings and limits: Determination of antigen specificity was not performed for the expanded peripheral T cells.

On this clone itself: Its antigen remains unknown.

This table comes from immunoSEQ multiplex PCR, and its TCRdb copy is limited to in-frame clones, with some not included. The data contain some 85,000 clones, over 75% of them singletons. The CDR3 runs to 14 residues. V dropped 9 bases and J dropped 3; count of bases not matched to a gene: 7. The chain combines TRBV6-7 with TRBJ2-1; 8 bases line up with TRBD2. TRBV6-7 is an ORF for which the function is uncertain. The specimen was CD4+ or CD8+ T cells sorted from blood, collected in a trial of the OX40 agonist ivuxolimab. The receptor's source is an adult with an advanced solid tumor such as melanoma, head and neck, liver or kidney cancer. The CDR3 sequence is CARLAAGGYNEQFF. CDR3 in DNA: TGTGCCAGATTAGCCGCGGGGGGCTACAATGAGCAGTTCTTC.